A single T cell receptor beta chain is shown here with its context. Sample time point: newly diagnosed GD, antithyroid drugs for less than 3 months. From RNA extracted from PBMCs, the TCR library was made. Patients were enrolled at an endocrinology department in Xi'an, China. The data belong to a study of regulatory T cells in long-lasting Graves disease. The trim removed 4 bases at V and 0 bases at J, leaving 1 base unmatched. The CDR3 loop spans 13 amino acids. The germline gives CDR1 SQVTM, CDR2 ANQGSEA. Sequencing libraries for TCR beta were prepared with iRepertoire HTBI primers and Arm-PCR of CDR3 regions. From the multiplex PCR reads, TCRdb called clonotypes with MiXCR, one entry per CDR3 protein. The table lists around 470,000 distinct CDR3 sequences, 11% to 15% of them singletons. These data also featured in a second study, about T cells in Graves' hyperthyroidism and ophthalmopathy. This second report adds: Researchers ran a first-round RT-PCR on the TCR CDR3 using the HTBI primer set. Ophthalmopathy stood apart from stable hyperthyroidism in a 13 V-J model.

The V call is TRBV29-1, the J call TRBJ2-3; 7 bases agree with TRBD1. This specimen was peripheral blood mononuclear cells (PBMCs), taken at new diagnosis, from a patient treated with antithyroid drugs. This receptor was taken from a woman in her 50s with Graves disease. The CDR3 spells CSVVGGSTDTQYF. The CDR3 DNA reads TGCAGCGTTGTAGGGGGCAGCACAGATACGCAGTATTTT.